The 25 T cell receptor beta chains below were found in one sample sequenced in a study of cytomegalovirus exposure and HLA in healthy donors. Primers: 60 Vbeta forward and 13 Jbeta reverse. Here immunoSEQ multiplex PCR was the method, and the copy in TCRdb shows in-frame clones only, minus some. The sample shows about 160,000 clones, 75% to 85% of them seen only once. Sample: PBMCs. The receptors here all came from a woman in her forties or fifties in good health and CMV-seronegative.

V usage is TRBV7-2 and J usage is TRBJ1-1; D is undetermined. Germline V CDR1 and CDR2: SGHTA, FQGNSA. Trimming left V 5 bases short and J 6 bases short, with 16 bases between. CDR3 length: 14 amino acids. CDR3 region: CASSLHTSAAEAFF. The CDR3 nucleotides are TGTGCCAGCAGCCTTCACACGAGTGCGGCTGAAGCTTTCTTT.

The rearrangement joins TRBV19 to TRBJ2-7, with 10 bases fitting TRBD2. V was pared by 5 bases and J by 3 bases, with 4 bases of the junction left unmatched. Germline CDR1 LNHDA, CDR2 SQIVND (reference sequence). The CDR3 runs 14 residues. The CDR3 protein is CASSALAGHYEQYF. Here the CDR3 DNA reads TGTGCCAGTAGTGCACTAGCGGGACACTACGAGCAGTACTTC. Full variable domain (missing parts from reference TRBV19 and TRBJ2-7): DGGITQSPKYLFRKEGQNVTLSCEQNLNHDAMYWYRQDPGQGLRLIYYSQIVNDFQKGDIAEGYSVSREKKESFPLTVTSAQKNPTAFYLCASSALAGHYEQYFGPGTRLTVT.

The chain carries TRBV21-1 and TRBJ2-6; the table calls TRBD2, which could not be checked here. TRBV21-1 is a pseudogene segment. The CDR3 is 18 amino acids. CDR3 DNA: TGTGCCAGCAGCCTTCGACTAGCGGGAGGCTCTGGGGCCAACGTCCTGACTTTC. This gives the protein CASSLRLAGGSGANVLTF.

The V call is TRBV5-4, the J call TRBJ2-7; 7 nucleotides line up with TRBD1. The CDR3 totals 15 residues. Looked up from germline, CDR1 is SGHNT and CDR2 is YYREEE (reference sequence). V gave up 1 base and J gave up 4 bases; unmatched junction bases: 8. The CDR3 coding sequence is TGTGCCAGCAGCTTGTCGACAGGGTCTTTGTACGAGCAGTACTTC. This sequence encodes CASSLSTGSLYEQYF.

The V gene is TRBV19, the J gene TRBJ1-2; 7 bases are a match to TRBD1. The CDR3 loop spans 13 amino acids. Losses at the gene ends were 6 bases for V and 3 bases for J; bases not matched to a gene: 4. In germline, CDR1 is LNHDA, CDR2 SQIVND (reference sequence). The CDR3 coding sequence is TGTGCCAGTAGCAAAGGGACAGACTATGGCTACACCTTC. It codes for CASSKGTDYGYTF.

This clone was recorded only once. At one end, the junction sequence differs from germline, possibly due to a read error. This rearrangement joins TRBV7-9 to TRBJ2-3; possibly TRBD2 for D (6 bases). The CDR3 sequence is 15 residues long. Germline V CDR1 and CDR2: SEHNR, FQNEAQ (reference sequence). The CDR3 bases are TGTTCCAGCAGCTTAACCGGGACTTACACAGATACGCAGTATTTT. Its translation: CSSSLTGTYTDTQYF.

This clone appeared a single time. The V call is TRBV9, the J call TRBJ2-3, with 10 bases identical to TRBD2. The CDR3 is made up of 17 amino acids. Germline CDR1 is SGDLS and CDR2 is YYNGEE. Trimming cost V 3 bases and J 6 bases; bases outside gene matches: 13. The CDR3 nucleotides are TGTGCCAGCAGCGAGGAGGGAGTAGCGGGGGGAGGGGATACGCAGTATTTT. This codes for CASSEEGVAGGGDTQYF.

A few counts support this clone. The chain is built from TRBV2 and TRBJ2-2; the match to TRBD2 covers 12 bases. V gave up 6 bases and J gave up 5 bases; unmatched junction bases: 4. CDR1 and CDR2 from the germline V gene are SNHLY and FYNNEI. CDR3 length: 15 residues. This CDR3 reads CASSRLAGETGELFF. The CDR3 DNA reads TGTGCCAGCAGCCGACTAGCGGGGGAGACCGGGGAGCTGTTTTTT.

J is TRBJ2-7 and V is TRBV4-3, with 9 bases aligning to TRBD1. Trimming took 4 bases from V and 3 from J; bases not matched to a gene: 10. Per germline, CDR1 LGHNA and CDR2 YSLEER. The CDR3 is 16 amino acids. CDR3 DNA: TGCGCCAGCAGCCCGACGCCGGGACAGGGCTACTACGAGCAGTACTTC. This encodes CASSPTPGQGYYEQYF.

The J gene is TRBJ1-2, the V gene TRBV7-2; TRBD1 matches at 9 bases. This CDR3 contains 16 residues. CDR1 SGHTA and CDR2 FQGNSA come from the germline V gene. V was clipped by 5 bases and J by 8 bases; unmatched bases: 15. CDR3 DNA: TGTGCCAGCAGCCCTTCGGGGGGACAGGGATGGGGGGGCTACACCTTC. It encodes CASSPSGGQGWGGYTF.

V and J are TRBV19 and TRBJ2-7; D is possibly TRBD1 (6 bases). The CDR3 extends over 13 amino acids. Trimming removed 5 bases from V and 3 bases from J, with 11 bases in between. In germline, CDR1 is LNHDA, CDR2 SQIVND (reference sequence). The CDR3, as DNA: TGTGCCAGTAGTGGGCCACAGGGCTACGAGCAGTACTTC. It codes for CASSGPQGYEQYF.

The chain carries TRBV7-2 and TRBJ1-5; 10 nucleotides agree with TRBD1. Germline loops: CDR1 SGHTA, CDR2 FQGNSA. This CDR3 comprises 17 residues. J gave up 1 base and V 5 bases, and 8 bases lay outside the gene matches. CDR3 residues: CASSPGSGQGSNQPQHF. The CDR3, as DNA: TGTGCCAGCAGCCCTGGCTCGGGACAGGGGAGCAATCAGCCCCAGCATTTT.

The chain carries TRBV27 and TRBJ2-1, with TRBD1 matching 9 bases. V lost 4 bases and J lost 7; bases outside the gene matches: 5. This CDR3 region has 14 residues. Germline values: CDR1 MNHEY, CDR2 SMNVEV (reference sequence). The CDR3 here is CASSSQGARNEQFF. The CDR3 bases are TGTGCCAGCAGTTCACAGGGGGCGAGGAATGAGCAGTTCTTC.

The V gene is TRBV28, the J gene TRBJ1-2; TRBD1 might be the D (5 bases). Looked up from germline, CDR1 is MDHEN and CDR2 is SYDVKM. There are 16 residues in the CDR3. Trimming removed 5 bases from V and 4 bases from J, with 20 bases in between. The CDR3 loop reads CASSMGTGILSYGYTF. CDR3 DNA sequence: TGTGCCAGCAGTATGGGCACAGGCATTCTGTCCTATGGCTACACCTTC.

The chain recombines TRBV18 with TRBJ2-2; 7 bases match TRBD2. Losses at the gene ends were 3 bases for V and 3 bases for J; bases not matched to a gene: 1. The CDR3 consists of 14 residues. Germline lookup yields CDR1 KGHSH and CDR2 LQKENI. CDR3 sequence reads: CASSPGRDTGELFF. CDR3 sequence (DNA): TGTGCCAGCTCACCTGGGAGGGACACCGGGGAGCTGTTTTTT.

The chain combines TRBV27 with TRBJ1-2; tentative D call: TRBD1 (6 bases). V was trimmed by 6 bases and J by 0 bases, leaving 17 bases between them. This CDR3 has 16 amino acids. Germline assignment: CDR1 MNHEY and CDR2 SMNVEV (reference sequence). This CDR3 reads CASSNFRDNANYGYTF. The DNA of the CDR3 is TGTGCCAGCAGCAACTTCCGGGACAACGCTAACTATGGCTACACCTTC.

This chain links TRBV7-2 with TRBJ2-1; TRBD2 matches at 11 bases. V lost 5 bases, J lost 7 bases, and 10 bases stayed unmatched. Germline V gives CDR1 SGHTA, CDR2 FQGNSA. This CDR3 comprises 16 residues. Here the CDR3 reads CASSLPTSGRLNEQFF. As DNA, the CDR3 is TGTGCCAGCAGCCTTCCTACTAGCGGGAGATTAAATGAGCAGTTCTTC.

The chain carries TRBV28 and TRBJ1-2; TRBD1 agrees at 7 bases. The CDR3 consists of 14 residues. Per the germline V gene, CDR1 is MDHEN and CDR2 is SYDVKM. The J segment lost 6 bases and the V segment lost 2 bases, leaving 6 bases of the junction unmatched. As DNA, the CDR3 is TGTGCCAGCAGTTTAAGGGGGCGTCTCGATGGCTACACCTTC. The encoded protein is CASSLRGRLDGYTF.

The rearrangement joins TRBV19 to TRBJ2-7, with 7 bases aligning to TRBD1. Trimming removed 5 bases from V and 3 bases from J; junction bases left unmatched: 16. The CDR3 sequence is 17 residues long. Germline CDR1 and CDR2: LNHDA and SQIVND (reference sequence). The CDR3 DNA is TGTGCCAGTAGTCCAGAAAGGTCGACAGGGAGAAACTACGAGCAGTACTTC. Translated: CASSPERSTGRNYEQYF.

The chain couples TRBV18 to TRBJ2-3; 12 nucleotides match TRBD1. The CDR3 has 15 amino acids. Losses at the gene ends were 3 bases for V and 4 bases for J; bases not matched to a gene: 2. CDR1 and CDR2 from the germline V gene are KGHSH and LQKENI. CDR3 coding DNA: TGTGCCAGCTCACCCCGGGACAGGGGGCCAGATACGCAGTATTTT. Protein product: CASSPRDRGPDTQYF.

V is TRBV19 and J is TRBJ2-5; D might be TRBD2 (5 bases). The J call could be wrong; TRBJ2-7 is a better fit for the DNA end. The CDR3 totals 14 residues. Germline CDR1 reads LNHDA; CDR2 reads SQIVND (reference sequence). CDR3 region: CASSPGLSAYEQYF. The CDR3 DNA is TGTGCCAGTAGTCCTGGACTCTCGGCGTACGAGCAGTACTTC.

In DNA, the CDR3 is TGCAGCGTTGAGTTGCAGGGGACGAGGGAGACCCAGTACTTC. As protein: CSVELQGTRETQYF. The chain recombines TRBV29-1 with TRBJ2-5; weak D call: TRBD1 (6 bases). Germline V gene lookup returns CDR1 SQVTM and CDR2 ANQGSEA. The CDR3 spans 14 residues. The V end lost 3 bases, the J end lost 5 bases, and 16 bases lay between the germline ends.

The V gene is TRBV18, the J gene TRBJ1-2, with 10 nucleotides matching TRBD1. Trimming removed 3 bases from V and 4 bases from J; junction bases left unmatched: 5. Germline CDR1 is KGHSH and CDR2 is LQKENI. The CDR3 extends over 15 amino acids. CDR3 residues: CASSPETGGLYGYTF. The CDR3, as DNA: TGTGCCAGCTCACCGGAGACAGGGGGCCTCTATGGCTACACCTTC.

The V call is TRBV5-1, the J call TRBJ2-3; 13 positions agree with TRBD2. Germline trimming cut 1 base from V and 2 bases from J; bases unmatched to any gene: 10. The CDR3 runs 19 residues. Germline loops: CDR1 SGHRS, CDR2 YFSETQ. Written as DNA, the CDR3 is TGCGCCAGCAGCTTGTTCTCCGAGACTAGCGGGGGGTTCACAGATACGCAGTATTTT. Protein product: CASSLFSETSGGFTDTQYF.

V gene TRBV5-1 combines with J gene TRBJ2-3, with D possibly matching TRBD1 (6 bases). The CDR3 consists of 14 residues. With 5 bases removed from V and 1 base from J, the gap between germline ends came to 11 bases. In germline, CDR1 is SGHRS, CDR2 YFSETQ. The CDR3 reads CASRQRTGTDTQYF. The CDR3 DNA follows: TGCGCCAGCAGACAGCGGACAGGCACAGATACGCAGTATTTT.